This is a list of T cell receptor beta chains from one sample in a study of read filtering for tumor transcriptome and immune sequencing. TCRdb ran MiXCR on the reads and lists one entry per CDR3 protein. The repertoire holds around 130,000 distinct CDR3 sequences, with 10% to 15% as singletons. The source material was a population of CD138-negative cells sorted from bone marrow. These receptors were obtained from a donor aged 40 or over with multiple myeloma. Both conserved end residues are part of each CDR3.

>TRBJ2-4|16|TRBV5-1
CASSLAPLGPKNIQYF
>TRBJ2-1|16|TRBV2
CASSEEASGTYNEQFF
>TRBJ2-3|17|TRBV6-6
CASSYSPGQLSTDTQYF
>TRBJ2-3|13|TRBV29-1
CSVGVRDTDTQYF
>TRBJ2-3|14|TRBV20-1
CSARAGANWDTQYF
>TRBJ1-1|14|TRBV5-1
CASSLAGRDTEAFF
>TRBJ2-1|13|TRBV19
CASSMARGDEQFF
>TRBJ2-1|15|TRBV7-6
CASSLEAGVYNEQFF
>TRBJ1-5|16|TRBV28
CASSSTRRSGNQPQHF
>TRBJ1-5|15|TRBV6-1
CASSTRGGLNQPQHF
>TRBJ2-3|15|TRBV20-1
CSASLGGAVTDTQYF
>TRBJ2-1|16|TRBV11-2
CASRMGGAGEVGEQFF
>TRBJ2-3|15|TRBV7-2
CASKSRGSYTDTQYF
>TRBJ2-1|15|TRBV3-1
CAGSHRDRAYDEQFF
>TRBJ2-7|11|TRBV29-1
CSVAVGNEQYF
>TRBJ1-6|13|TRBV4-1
CASSQDRSSPLHF
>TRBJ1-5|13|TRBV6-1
CASSEVTDIPQHF
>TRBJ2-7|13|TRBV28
CASSPPSSYEQYF
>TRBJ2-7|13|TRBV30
CASGGVSSYEQYF
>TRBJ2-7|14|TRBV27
CASSLRSALGEQYF
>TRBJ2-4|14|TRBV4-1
CASRLTTGPNIQYF
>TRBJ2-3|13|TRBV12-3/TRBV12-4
CASSLGPLGAQYF
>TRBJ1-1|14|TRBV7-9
CASSLDSASTEAFF
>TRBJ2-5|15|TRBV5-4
CASSQLAGGQETQYF
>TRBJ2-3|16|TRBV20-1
CSAERLAGVGTDTQYF
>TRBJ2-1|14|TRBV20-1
CSARSGRSYNEQFF
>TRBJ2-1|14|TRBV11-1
CASSLQGPYNEQFF
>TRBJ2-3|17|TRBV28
CASTPAASGRWADTQYF
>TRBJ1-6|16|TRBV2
CASWDRGMGYNSPLHF